This record concerns one T cell receptor beta chain sequence. The target antigen is unknown. The data were taken from a study of shared clonotypes between healthy human individuals. Per germline, CDR1 LNHNV and CDR2 YYDKDF (reference sequence). The CDR3 is 14 residues long. V was cut by 0 bases and J by 7 bases, with 13 bases left in between. Study findings and constraints: Sharing across four donors was seen in around 5% of naive CD4 clonotypes.

Sequenced by immunoSEQ multiplex PCR; TCRdb stores in-frame clones only, minus some. This table has 2,500,000 or so clones, around nine tenths appearing once. The source material was naive CD4+ T cells sorted from blood. Subset defined: CD45RA+ positively selected. This TCR derives from a man younger than 35 in good health. V gene TRBV15 combines with J gene TRBJ2-7; D not resolved. The CDR3 region has the DNA TGTGCCACCAGCAGAGATCACGGTCTTGGGGAGCAGTACTTC. Translated: CATSRDHGLGEQYF.